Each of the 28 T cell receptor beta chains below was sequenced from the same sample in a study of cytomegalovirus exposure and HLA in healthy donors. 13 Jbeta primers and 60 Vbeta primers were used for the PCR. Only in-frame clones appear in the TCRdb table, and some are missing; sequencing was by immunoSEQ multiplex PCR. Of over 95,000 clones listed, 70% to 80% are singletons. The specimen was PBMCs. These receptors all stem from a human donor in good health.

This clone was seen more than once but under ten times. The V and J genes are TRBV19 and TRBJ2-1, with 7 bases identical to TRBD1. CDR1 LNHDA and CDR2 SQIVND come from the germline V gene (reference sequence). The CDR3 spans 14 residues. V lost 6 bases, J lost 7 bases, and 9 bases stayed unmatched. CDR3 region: CASRRQGAMNEQFF. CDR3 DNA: TGTGCCAGTAGAAGACAGGGTGCGATGAATGAGCAGTTCTTC.

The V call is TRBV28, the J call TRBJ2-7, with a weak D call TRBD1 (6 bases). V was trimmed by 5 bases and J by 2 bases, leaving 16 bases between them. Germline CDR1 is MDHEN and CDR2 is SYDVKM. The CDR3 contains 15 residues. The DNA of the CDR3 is TGTGCCAGCAGTATAGCAGGGGTATCGGCCTACGAGCAGTACTTC. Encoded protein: CASSIAGVSAYEQYF.

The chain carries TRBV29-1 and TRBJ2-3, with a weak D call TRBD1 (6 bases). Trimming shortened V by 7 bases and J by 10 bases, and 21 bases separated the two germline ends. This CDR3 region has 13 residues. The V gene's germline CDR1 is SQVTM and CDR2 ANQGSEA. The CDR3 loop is CSARRDTGLAQYF. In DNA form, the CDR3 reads TGCAGCGCGCGCCGGGACACTGGTTTGGCGCAGTATTTT.

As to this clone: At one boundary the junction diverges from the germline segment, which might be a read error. DNA for the CDR3: TGTGCCAGTTCCATCTCTCCTAATGAAGAACTGTTTTTT. Translating gives CASSISPNEELFF. The genes are TRBV27 and TRBJ1-4; D unclear. This CDR3 is 13 amino acids long. Germline V gives CDR1 MNHEY, CDR2 SMNVEV (reference sequence).

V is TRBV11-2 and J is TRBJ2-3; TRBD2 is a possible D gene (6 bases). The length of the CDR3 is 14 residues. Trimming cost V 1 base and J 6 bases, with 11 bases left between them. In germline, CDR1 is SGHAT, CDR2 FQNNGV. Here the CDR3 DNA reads TGTGCCAGCAGCTTAGCGGGAGTGGTCGATACGCAGTATTTT. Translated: CASSLAGVVDTQYF.

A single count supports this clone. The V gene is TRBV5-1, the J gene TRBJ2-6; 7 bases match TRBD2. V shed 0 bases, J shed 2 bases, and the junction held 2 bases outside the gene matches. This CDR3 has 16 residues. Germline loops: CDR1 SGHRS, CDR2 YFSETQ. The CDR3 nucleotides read TGCGCCAGCAGCTTGGAGGCGGGGGCTGGGGCCAACGTCCTGACTTTC. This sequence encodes CASSLEAGAGANVLTF.

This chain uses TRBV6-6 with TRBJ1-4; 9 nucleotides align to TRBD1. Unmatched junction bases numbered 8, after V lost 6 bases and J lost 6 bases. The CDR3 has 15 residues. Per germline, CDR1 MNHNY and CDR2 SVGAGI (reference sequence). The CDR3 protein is CASSYTGGAYEKLFF. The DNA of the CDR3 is TGTGCCAGCAGCTACACAGGGGGCGCATATGAAAAACTGTTTTTT.

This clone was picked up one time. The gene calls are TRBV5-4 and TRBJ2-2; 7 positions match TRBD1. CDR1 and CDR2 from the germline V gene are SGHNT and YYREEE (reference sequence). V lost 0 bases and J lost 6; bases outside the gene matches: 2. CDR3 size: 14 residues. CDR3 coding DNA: TGTGCCAGCAGCTTGGATCAGGGGGCCGGGGAGCTGTTTTTT. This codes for CASSLDQGAGELFF. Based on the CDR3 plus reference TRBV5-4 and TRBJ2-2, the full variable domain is ETGVTQSPTHLIKTRGQQVTLRCSSQSGHNTVSWYQQALGQGPQFIFQYYREEENGRGNFPPRFSGLQFPNYSSELNVNALELDDSALYLCASSLDQGAGELFFGEGSRLTVL.

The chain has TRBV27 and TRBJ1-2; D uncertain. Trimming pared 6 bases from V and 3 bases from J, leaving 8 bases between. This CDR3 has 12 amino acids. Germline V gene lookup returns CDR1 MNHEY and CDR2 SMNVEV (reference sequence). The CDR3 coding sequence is TGTGCCAGCAGGCAGGATCACTATGGCTACACCTTC. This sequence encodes CASRQDHYGYTF.

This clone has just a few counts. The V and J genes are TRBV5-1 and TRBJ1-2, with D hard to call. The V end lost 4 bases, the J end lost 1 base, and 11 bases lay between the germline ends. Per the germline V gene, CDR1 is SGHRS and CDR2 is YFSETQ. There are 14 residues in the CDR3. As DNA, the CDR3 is TGCGCCAGCAGCCTGGACCCTAGTAACTATGGCTACACCTTC. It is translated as CASSLDPSNYGYTF. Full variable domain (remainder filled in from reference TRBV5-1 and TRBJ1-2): KAGVTQTPRYLIKTRGQQVTLSCSPISGHRSVSWYQQTPGQGLQFLFEYFSETQRNKGNFPGRFSGRQFSNSRSEMNVSTLELGDSALYLCASSLDPSNYGYTFGSGTRLTVV.

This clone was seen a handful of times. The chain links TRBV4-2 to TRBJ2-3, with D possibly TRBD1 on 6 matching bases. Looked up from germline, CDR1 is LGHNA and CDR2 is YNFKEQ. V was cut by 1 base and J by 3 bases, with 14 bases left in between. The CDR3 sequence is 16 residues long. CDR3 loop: CASSQVGGLGTDTQYF. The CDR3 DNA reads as TGTGCCAGCAGCCAAGTAGGGGGATTGGGGACAGATACGCAGTATTTT.

The CDR3: CASSSRFGYNEQFF. CDR3 bases: TGTGCCAGCAGCTCCAGGTTCGGCTACAATGAGCAGTTCTTC. The chain combines TRBV5-4 with TRBJ2-1; D is unresolved. The V and J ends lost 3 bases and 3 bases respectively, with 10 bases between them. The V gene's germline CDR1 is SGHNT and CDR2 YYREEE (reference sequence). There are 14 residues in the CDR3.

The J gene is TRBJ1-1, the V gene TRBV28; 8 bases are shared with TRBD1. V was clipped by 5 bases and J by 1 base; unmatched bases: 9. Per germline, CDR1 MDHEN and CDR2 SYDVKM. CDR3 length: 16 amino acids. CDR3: CASSPRTGLQNTEAFF. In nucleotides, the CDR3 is TGTGCCAGCAGTCCCCGGACAGGGTTACAGAACACTGAAGCTTTCTTT.

The CDR3 sequence is CAWSKGVEQYF. The CDR3 nucleotides are TGTGCCTGGAGCAAAGGGGTCGAGCAGTACTTC. The chain couples TRBV30 to TRBJ2-5, with a tentative D call TRBD1 (5 bases). TRBJ2-7 explains the end of the DNA better; the J call may be wrong. Germline-derived CDR1 and CDR2 are GTSNPN and SVGIG (reference sequence). The CDR3 covers 11 residues.

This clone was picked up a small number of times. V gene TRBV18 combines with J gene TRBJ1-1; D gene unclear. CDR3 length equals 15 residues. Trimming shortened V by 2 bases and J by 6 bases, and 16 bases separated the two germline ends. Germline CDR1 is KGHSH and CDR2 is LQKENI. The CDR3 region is CASSPDWRGSAEAFF. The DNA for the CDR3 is TGTGCCAGCTCACCAGACTGGCGGGGTAGCGCTGAAGCTTTCTTT.

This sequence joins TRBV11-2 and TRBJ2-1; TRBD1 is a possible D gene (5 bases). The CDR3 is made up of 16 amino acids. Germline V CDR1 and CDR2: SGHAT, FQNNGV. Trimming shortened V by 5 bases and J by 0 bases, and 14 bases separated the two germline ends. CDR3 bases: TGTGCCAGCAGCCAGACGTTTAGGGGCTCCTACAATGAGCAGTTCTTC. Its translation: CASSQTFRGSYNEQFF.

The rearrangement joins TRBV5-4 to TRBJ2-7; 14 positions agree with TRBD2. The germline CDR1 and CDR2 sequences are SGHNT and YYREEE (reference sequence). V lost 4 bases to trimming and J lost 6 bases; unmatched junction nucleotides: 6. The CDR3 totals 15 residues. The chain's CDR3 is CASSRTSGGLGEQYF. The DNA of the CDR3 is TGTGCCAGCAGCCGGACTAGCGGGGGGCTAGGCGAGCAGTACTTC. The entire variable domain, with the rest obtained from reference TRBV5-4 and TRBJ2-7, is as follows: ETGVTQSPTHLIKTRGQQVTLRCSSQSGHNTVSWYQQALGQGPQFIFQYYREEENGRGNFPPRFSGLQFPNYSSELNVNALELDDSALYLCASSRTSGGLGEQYFGPGTRLTVT.

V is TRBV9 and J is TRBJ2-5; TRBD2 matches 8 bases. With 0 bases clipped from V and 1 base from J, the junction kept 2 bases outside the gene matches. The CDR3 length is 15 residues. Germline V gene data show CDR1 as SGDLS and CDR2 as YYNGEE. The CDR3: CASSVEAGGQETQYF. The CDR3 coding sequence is TGTGCCAGCAGCGTAGAGGCGGGGGGCCAAGAGACCCAGTACTTC.

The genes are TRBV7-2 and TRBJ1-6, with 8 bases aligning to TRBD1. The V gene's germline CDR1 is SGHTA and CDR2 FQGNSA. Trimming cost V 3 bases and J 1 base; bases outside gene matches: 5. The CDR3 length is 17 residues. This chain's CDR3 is CASSFGTGGSYNSPLHF. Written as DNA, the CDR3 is TGTGCCAGCAGCTTCGGAACAGGGGGGTCCTATAATTCACCCCTCCACTTT.

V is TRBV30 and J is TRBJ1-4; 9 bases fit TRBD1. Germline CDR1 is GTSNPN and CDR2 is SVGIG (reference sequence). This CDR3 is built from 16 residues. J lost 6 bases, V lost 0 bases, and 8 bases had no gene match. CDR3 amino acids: CAWSVDGTGQYEKLFF. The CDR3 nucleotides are TGTGCCTGGAGTGTAGACGGGACAGGGCAATATGAAAAACTGTTTTTT.

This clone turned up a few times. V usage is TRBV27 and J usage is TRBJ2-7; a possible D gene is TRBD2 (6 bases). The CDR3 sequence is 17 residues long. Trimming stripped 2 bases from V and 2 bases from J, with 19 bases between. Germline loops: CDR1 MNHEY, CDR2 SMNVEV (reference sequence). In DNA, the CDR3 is TGTGCCAGCAGTTTAGAGGTGGGGGGTGACAGCCCCTACGAGCAGTACTTC. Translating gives CASSLEVGGDSPYEQYF.

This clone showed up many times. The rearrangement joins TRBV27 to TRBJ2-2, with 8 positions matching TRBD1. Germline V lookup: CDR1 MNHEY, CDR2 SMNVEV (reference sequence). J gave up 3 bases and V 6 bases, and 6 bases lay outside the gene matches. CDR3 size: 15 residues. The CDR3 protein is CASRSGGGYTGELFF. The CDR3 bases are TGTGCCAGCAGGTCAGGGGGCGGGTACACCGGGGAGCTGTTTTTT.

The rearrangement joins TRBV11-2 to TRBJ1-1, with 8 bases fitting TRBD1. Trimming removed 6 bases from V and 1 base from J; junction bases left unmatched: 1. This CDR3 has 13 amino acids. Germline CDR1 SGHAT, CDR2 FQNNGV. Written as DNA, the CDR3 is TGTGCCAGCAGAACAGGGGGGAACACTGAAGCTTTCTTT. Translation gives CASRTGGNTEAFF.

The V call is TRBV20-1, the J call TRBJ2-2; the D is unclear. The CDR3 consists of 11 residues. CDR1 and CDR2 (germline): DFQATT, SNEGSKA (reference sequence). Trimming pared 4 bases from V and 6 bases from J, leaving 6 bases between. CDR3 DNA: TGCAGTGCTACGGGTTCCGGGGAGCTGTTTTTT. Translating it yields CSATGSGELFF.

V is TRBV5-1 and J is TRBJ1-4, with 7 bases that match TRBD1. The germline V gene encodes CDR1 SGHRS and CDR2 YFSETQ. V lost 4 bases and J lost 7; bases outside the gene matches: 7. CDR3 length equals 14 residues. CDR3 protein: CASSQGGPPEKLFF. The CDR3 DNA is TGCGCCAGCAGCCAAGGGGGCCCCCCTGAAAAACTGTTTTTT.

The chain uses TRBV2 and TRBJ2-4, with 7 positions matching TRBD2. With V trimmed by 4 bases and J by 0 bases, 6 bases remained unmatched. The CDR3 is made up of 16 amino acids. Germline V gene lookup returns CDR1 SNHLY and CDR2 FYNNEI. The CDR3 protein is CASSARDYGAKNIQYF. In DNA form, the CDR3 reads TGTGCCAGCAGTGCTCGGGACTACGGAGCCAAAAACATTCAGTACTTC.

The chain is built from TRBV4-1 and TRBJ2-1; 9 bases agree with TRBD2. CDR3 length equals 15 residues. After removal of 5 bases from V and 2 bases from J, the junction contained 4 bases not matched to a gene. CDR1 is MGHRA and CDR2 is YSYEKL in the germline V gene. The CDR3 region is CASSEGLAAYNEQFF. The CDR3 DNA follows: TGCGCCAGCAGCGAGGGACTAGCCGCCTACAATGAGCAGTTCTTC.

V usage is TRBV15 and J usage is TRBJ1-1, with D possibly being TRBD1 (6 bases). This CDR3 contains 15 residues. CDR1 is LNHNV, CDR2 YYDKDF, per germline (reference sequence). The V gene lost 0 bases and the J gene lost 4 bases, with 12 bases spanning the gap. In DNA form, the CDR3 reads TGTGCCACCAGCAGAGATTGGGGACAAGTCACTGAAGCTTTCTTT. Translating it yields CATSRDWGQVTEAFF.